This TCR beta chain was sequenced in a study of blood T cell repertoires in COVID-19. Study-level information: T cells, B-cell-depleted T cells, or PBMCs provided the cDNA or gDNA that served as material.

Germline-derived CDR1 and CDR2 are KGHDR and SFDVKD. The CDR3 totals 13 residues. The ends were cut back, 5 bases at V and 10 bases at J, with 14 bases in the middle. In the authors' methods: Estimated nucleated cell counts came from reference gene primer amplification. Profiling relied on immunoSEQ multiplex PCR, and the TCRdb table lists in-frame clones only, not all of them. The DNA was the basis for D and trimming; V, J and clone size are from that table. The data hold 95,000 to 150,000 clones, with approximately 91% observed a single time. This chain connects TRBV24-1 to TRBJ2-1, with a weak D call TRBD1 (5 bases). The material sequenced was peripheral blood. The sequence was obtained from a woman older than 75 with acute or convalescent COVID-19. DNA for the CDR3: TGTGCCACCAGTGCCCCGACAGAATACGAGCAGTTCTTC. This translates into CATSAPTEYEQFF.